This T cell receptor beta chain was profiled in a study of response to subunit inactivated influenza vaccine. Trimming cost V 5 bases and J 2 bases, with 10 bases left between them. This CDR3 comprises 13 residues. The germline gives CDR1 SGHVS, CDR2 FNYEAQ. Via MiXCR, TCRdb re-called the RT-PCR reads, giving one row per CDR3 protein. The sample yields about 650,000 distinct CDR3 sequences, around 13% seen once. This chain joins TRBV7-6 and TRBJ2-7; D possibly corresponds to TRBD2 (5 bases). Sequenced material: PBMCs from blood, taken 14 days before vaccination. This clonotype was obtained from a man aged 50 to 60 who received an inactivated influenza vaccine. The CDR3 protein is CASSRGATYEQYF. The CDR3 nucleotides read TGTGCCAGCAGCCGGGGAGCTACCTACGAGCAGTACTTC.